The 6 T cell receptor beta chains below all came from one sample that was sequenced in a study of blood T cell repertoires in COVID-19. Using immunoSEQ multiplex PCR, the repertoire was profiled, and TCRdb retains in-frame clones only, with some absent. The sample records 210,000 or so clones, over 75% being singletons. The specimen was peripheral blood. The receptors come from a man aged 50 to 60 with acute or convalescent COVID-19.

The chain has TRBV15 and TRBJ1-2; D gene unclear. Between the trimmed V and J ends, which lost 0 bases and 6 bases, there was a span of 11 bases. CDR1 is LNHNV and CDR2 is YYDKDF in the germline V gene (reference sequence). The CDR3 covers 14 residues. DNA for the CDR3: TGTGCCACCAGCAGAGATGGGGAGGGAAATGGCTACACCTTC. Protein sequence: CATSRDGEGNGYTF.

CDR3 sequence: CASSPNRGTVNTEAFF. The CDR3 coding sequence is TGTGCCAGCAGCCCAAACAGGGGTACCGTGAACACTGAAGCTTTCTTT. V and J are TRBV7-2 and TRBJ1-1; the match to TRBD1 covers 7 bases. This CDR3 spans 16 amino acids. The germline CDR1 and CDR2 sequences are SGHTA and FQGNSA. Losses at the gene ends were 5 bases for V and 0 bases for J; bases not matched to a gene: 9. Complete variable domain (other parts from reference TRBV7-2 and TRBJ1-1): GAGVSQSPSNKVTEKGKDVELRCDPISGHTALYWYRQSLGQGLEFLIYFQGNSAPDKSGLPSDRFSAERTGGSVSTLTIQRTQQEDSAVYLCASSPNRGTVNTEAFFGQGTRLTVV.

The genes are TRBV14 and TRBJ1-2, with a tentative D call TRBD1 (5 bases). The CDR3 has 15 residues. Germline V CDR1 and CDR2: SGHDN, FVKESK. Between the trimmed V and J ends, which lost 4 bases and 4 bases, there was a span of 16 bases. CDR3 sequence: CASSPGTTGGYGYTF. Written as DNA, the CDR3 is TGTGCCAGCAGCCCGGGGACTACCGGTGGCTATGGCTACACCTTC.

The chain links TRBV10-3 to TRBJ2-3, with a possible D match to TRBD2 (6 bases). Germline V CDR1 and CDR2: ENHRY, SYGVKD. V was pared by 6 bases and J by 0 bases, with 13 bases between. The CDR3 consists of 15 residues. The CDR3 region has the DNA TGTGCCATCAGCCCTGTAGCGGTGAGCACAGATACGCAGTATTTT. It yields the protein CAISPVAVSTDTQYF.

V usage is TRBV7-9 and J usage is TRBJ1-4, with 7 bases lining up with TRBD1. Germline V gene lookup returns CDR1 SEHNR and CDR2 FQNEAQ (reference sequence). V dropped 3 bases and J dropped 4; count of bases not matched to a gene: 11. The CDR3 is 17 amino acids. The DNA for the CDR3 is TGTGCCAGCAGCTTGGCGGGCAGGGGGAGTTTTAATGAAAAACTGTTTTTT. Protein product: CASSLAGRGSFNEKLFF.

The chain is built from TRBV6-5 and TRBJ1-5; D is uncertain. CDR1 is MNHEY and CDR2 is SVGAGI in the germline V gene. This CDR3 contains 13 residues. V lost 8 bases to trimming and J lost 2 bases, with 10 bases between them. The CDR3 sequence: CASDIKGNQPQHF. The CDR3 DNA is TGTGCCAGCGACATTAAGGGCAATCAGCCCCAGCATTTT.